The table lists the clone carrying this T cell receptor (beta chain) with a few counts. These data belong to a study of shared clonotypes between healthy human individuals. Study context: Aged between 18 and 49, the donors were a couple of women and a few men.

Some clones are missing from TCRdb's copy, which holds only in-frame ones; the method was immunoSEQ multiplex PCR. The table has about 490,000 clones, approximately 79% seen once. The study drew its donors from healthy HIV-negative adults without recent acute infections or vaccinations. The origin of this receptor is a woman between 35 and 50 years old in good health. Some clones in this sample may be carry-over from other donors' samples. Source material: PBMCs.

The CDR3 DNA reads TGTGCCAGCAGCCCGACAACCAGGGGGATCAACACTGAAGCTTTCTTT. Translating it yields CASSPTTRGINTEAFF. This rearrangement joins TRBV5-4 to TRBJ1-1, with 7 bases that match TRBD1. The ends lost 4 bases at V and 2 bases at J; junction bases unmatched: 11. The length of the CDR3 is 16 residues. The germline V gene has CDR1 SGHNT and CDR2 YYREEE (reference sequence).